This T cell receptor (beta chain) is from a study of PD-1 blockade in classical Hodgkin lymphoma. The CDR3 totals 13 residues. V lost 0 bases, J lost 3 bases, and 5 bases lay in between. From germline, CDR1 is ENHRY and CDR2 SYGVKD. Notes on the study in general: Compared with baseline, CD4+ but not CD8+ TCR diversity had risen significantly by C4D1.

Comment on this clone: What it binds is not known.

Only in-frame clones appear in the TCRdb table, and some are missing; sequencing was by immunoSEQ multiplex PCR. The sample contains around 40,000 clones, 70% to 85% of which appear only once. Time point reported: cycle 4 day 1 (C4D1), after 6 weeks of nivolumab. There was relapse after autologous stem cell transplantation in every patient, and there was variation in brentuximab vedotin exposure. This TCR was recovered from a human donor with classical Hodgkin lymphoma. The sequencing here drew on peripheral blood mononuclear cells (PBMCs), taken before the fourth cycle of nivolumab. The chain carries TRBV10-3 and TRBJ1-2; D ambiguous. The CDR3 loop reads CAISESTDYGYTF. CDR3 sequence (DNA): TGTGCCATCAGTGAGTCGACGGACTATGGCTACACCTTC.